The 9 T cell receptor beta chains below all came from one sample that was sequenced in a study of regulatory T cells in long-lasting Graves disease. Assembly of TCR beta libraries relied on iRepertoire HTBI primers together with Arm-PCR of CDR3 regions. TCRdb reprocessed the multiplex PCR reads via MiXCR and lists one record per CDR3 protein. Among about 400,000 distinct CDR3 sequences listed, around 16% were seen once. This sample's time point: newly diagnosed GD, antithyroid drugs for less than 3 months. The TCR library was made from RNA that had been extracted from PBMCs in TRIzol. This sample was shared with a second study, whose subject was T cells in Graves' hyperthyroidism and ophthalmopathy.

The sample in question was peripheral blood mononuclear cells (PBMCs), obtained at new diagnosis, from a patient treated with antithyroid drugs. The receptors were gathered from a woman in her thirties or forties with Graves disease.

In this sample, this clonotype turned up many times. The gene calls are TRBV2 and TRBJ2-1, with no clear D. Germline V CDR1 and CDR2: SNHLY, FYNNEI. The CDR3 runs to 13 residues. Trimming took 7 bases from V and 4 from J, leaving 11 bases between them. The CDR3 sequence is CASTLRIYNEQFF. CDR3 nucleotide sequence: TGTGCCAGCACCCTTAGAATATACAATGAGCAGTTCTTC.

To note about this clonotype: A much larger clone differs from this one at a single base, so this may be a read error. The J gene is TRBJ1-5, the V gene TRBV30; D call uncertain. V gave up 4 bases and J gave up 3 bases, with 16 bases separating them. The CDR3 sequence is 15 residues long. Germline V gives CDR1 GTSNPN, CDR2 SVGIG (reference sequence). CDR3 DNA: TGTGCCTGGACCAAGCGAGGGCCTTTCAATCAGCCCCAGCATTTT. This sequence encodes CAWTKRGPFNQPQHF.

This clonotype was seen many times. V gene TRBV27 combines with J gene TRBJ2-1; 10 bases align to TRBD2. Germline CDR1 reads MNHEY; CDR2 reads SMNVEV (reference sequence). The CDR3 covers 15 residues. With V trimmed by 5 bases and J by 6 bases, 7 bases remained unmatched. CDR3 coding DNA: TGTGCCAGCAGTCCCCCCAGCGGGAGGGCCAATGAGCAGTTCTTC. It translates to CASSPPSGRANEQFF.

This clonotype was seen many times. The rearrangement uses TRBV2 and TRBJ2-3; D is ambiguous. The germline V and J ends were trimmed by 4 bases and 2 bases, with 10 bases remaining between them. The germline V gene encodes CDR1 SNHLY and CDR2 FYNNEI. This CDR3 contains 14 residues. In DNA, the CDR3 is TGTGCCAGCAGTGCTTTTGGTGTCACAGATACGCAGTATTTT. It codes for CASSAFGVTDTQYF.

This clonotype was picked up many times. The gene calls are TRBV12-3 or TRBV12-4 and TRBJ1-6; D ambiguous. The CDR3 length is 14 residues. V lost 2 bases, J lost 5 bases, and 7 bases lay in between. The CDR3 loop is CASSLSQNNSPLHF. CDR3 bases: TGTGCCAGCAGTTTAAGTCAGAATAATTCACCCCTCCACTTT.

This clonotype has ten or more counts. The rearrangement joins TRBV6-1 to TRBJ1-1; unclear D gene. Trimming left V 7 bases short and J 0 bases short, with 15 bases between. The V gene's germline CDR1 is MNHNS and CDR2 SASEGT. This CDR3 region has 15 residues. The DNA of the CDR3 is TGTGCCAGCACCTTCAATGGGGAACTGAACACTGAAGCTTTCTTT. This sequence encodes CASTFNGELNTEAFF.

This clonotype came up many times. This chain links TRBV5-1 with TRBJ2-3, with D uncertain. Germline V gene sequence: CDR1 SGHRS, CDR2 YFSETQ. With 3 bases removed from V and 1 base from J, the gap between germline ends came to 12 bases. This CDR3 region has 15 residues. CDR3 nucleotides: TGCGCCAGCAGCTCCCCCGACGGGCGCACAGATACGCAGTATTTT. As protein: CASSSPDGRTDTQYF.

The chain uses TRBV4-1 and TRBJ2-7; tentatively, D is TRBD2 (6 bases). Germline lookup yields CDR1 MGHRA and CDR2 YSYEKL. V shed 3 bases and J shed 0 bases, with 15 bases lying between them. This CDR3 contains 16 residues. The CDR3 spells CASSHAFAGSSYEQYF. In DNA form, the CDR3 reads TGCGCCAGCAGCCACGCCTTTGCGGGAAGCTCCTACGAGCAGTACTTC.

The V call is TRBV6-1, the J call TRBJ1-5; 7 bases are a match to TRBD1. The CDR3 runs to 14 residues. From germline, CDR1 is MNHNS and CDR2 SASEGT. Losses at the gene ends were 6 bases for V and 7 bases for J; bases not matched to a gene: 9. The DNA for the CDR3 is TGTGCCAGCAGACCCGGGACAGCAAACCAGCCCCAGCATTTT. Amino acid sequence: CASRPGTANQPQHF.